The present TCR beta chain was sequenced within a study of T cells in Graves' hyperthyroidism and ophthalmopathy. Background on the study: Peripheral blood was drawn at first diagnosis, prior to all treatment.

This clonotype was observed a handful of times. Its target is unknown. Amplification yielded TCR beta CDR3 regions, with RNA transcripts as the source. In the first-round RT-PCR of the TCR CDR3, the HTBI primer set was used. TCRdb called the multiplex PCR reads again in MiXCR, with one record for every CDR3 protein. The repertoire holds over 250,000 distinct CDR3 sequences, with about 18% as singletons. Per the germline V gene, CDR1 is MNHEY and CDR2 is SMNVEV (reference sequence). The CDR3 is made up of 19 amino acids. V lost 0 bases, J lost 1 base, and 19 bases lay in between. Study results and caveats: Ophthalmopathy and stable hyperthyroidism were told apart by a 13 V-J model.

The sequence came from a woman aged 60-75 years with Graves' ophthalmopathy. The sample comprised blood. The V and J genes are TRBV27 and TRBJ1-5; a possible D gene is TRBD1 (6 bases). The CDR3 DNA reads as TGTGCCAGCAGTTTATCAGCCACTACAGGGTTGGCGAGCAATCAGCCCCAGCATTTT. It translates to CASSLSATTGLASNQPQHF.